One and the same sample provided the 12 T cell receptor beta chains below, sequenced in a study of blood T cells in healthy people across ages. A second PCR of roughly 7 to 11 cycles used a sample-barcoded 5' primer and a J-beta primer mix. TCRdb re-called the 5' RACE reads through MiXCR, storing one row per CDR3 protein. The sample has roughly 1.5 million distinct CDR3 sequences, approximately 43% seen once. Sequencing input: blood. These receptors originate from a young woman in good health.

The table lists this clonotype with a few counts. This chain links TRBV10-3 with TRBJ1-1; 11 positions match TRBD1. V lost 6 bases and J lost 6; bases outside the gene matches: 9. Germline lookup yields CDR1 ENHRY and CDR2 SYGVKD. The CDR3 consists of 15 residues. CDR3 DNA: TGTGCCATCAGGGACAGGGGGCGGTTAAGCGCTGAAGCTTTCTTT. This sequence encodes CAIRDRGRLSAEAFF.

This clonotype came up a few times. CDR3 sequence reads: CASSEQGGEQYF. In nucleotides, the CDR3 is TGTGCCAGCAGCGAACAGGGCGGCGAGCAGTACTTC. V is TRBV5-4 and J is TRBJ2-7; tentatively, D is TRBD1 (6 bases). V lost 4 bases, J lost 6 bases, and 11 bases lay in between. Germline CDR1 is SGHNT and CDR2 is YYREEE (reference sequence). The CDR3 totals 12 residues.

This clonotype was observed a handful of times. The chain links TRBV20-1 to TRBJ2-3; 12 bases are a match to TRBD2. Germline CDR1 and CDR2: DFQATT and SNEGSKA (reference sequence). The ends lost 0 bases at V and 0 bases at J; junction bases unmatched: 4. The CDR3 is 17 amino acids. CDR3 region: CSARDVTSGGSTDTQYF. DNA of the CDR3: TGCAGTGCTAGAGACGTCACTAGCGGGGGGAGCACAGATACGCAGTATTTT.

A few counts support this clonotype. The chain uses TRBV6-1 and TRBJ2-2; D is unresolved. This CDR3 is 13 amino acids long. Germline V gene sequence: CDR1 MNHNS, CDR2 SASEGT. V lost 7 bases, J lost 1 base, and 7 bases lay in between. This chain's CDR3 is CASKDGNTGELFF. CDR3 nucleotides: TGTGCCAGCAAAGACGGGAACACCGGGGAGCTGTTTTTT.

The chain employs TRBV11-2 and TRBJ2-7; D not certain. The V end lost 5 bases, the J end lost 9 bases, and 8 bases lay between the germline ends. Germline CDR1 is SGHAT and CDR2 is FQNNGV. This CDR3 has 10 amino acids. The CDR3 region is CASSPLGQYF. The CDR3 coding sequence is TGTGCCAGCAGCCCCCTAGGGCAGTACTTC.

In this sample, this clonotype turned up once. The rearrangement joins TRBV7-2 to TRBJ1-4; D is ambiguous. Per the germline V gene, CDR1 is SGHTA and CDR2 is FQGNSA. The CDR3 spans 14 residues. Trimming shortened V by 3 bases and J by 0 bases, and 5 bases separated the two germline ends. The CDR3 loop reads CTSSLRATNEKLFF. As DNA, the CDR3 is TGTACCAGCAGCTTGAGAGCAACTAATGAAAAACTGTTTTTT.

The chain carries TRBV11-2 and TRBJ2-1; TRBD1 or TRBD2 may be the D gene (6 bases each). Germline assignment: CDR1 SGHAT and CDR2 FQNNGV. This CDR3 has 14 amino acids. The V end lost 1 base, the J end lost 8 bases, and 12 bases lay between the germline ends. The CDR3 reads CASSLAHRGDEQFF. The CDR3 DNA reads TGTGCCAGCAGCTTAGCCCATAGGGGGGATGAGCAGTTCTTC.

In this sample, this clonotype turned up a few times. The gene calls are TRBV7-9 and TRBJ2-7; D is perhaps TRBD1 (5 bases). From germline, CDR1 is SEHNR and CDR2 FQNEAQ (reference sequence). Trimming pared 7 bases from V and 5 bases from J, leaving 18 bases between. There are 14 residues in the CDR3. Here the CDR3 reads CASIHAGGANEQYF. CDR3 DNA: TGTGCCAGCATCCACGCAGGTGGGGCCAACGAGCAGTACTTC.

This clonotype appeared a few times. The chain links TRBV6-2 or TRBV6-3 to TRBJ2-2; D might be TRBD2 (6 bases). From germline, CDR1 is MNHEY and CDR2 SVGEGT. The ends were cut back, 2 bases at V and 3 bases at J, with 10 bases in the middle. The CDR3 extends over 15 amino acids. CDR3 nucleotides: TGTGCCAGCAGTTACCCCCTAGCGTACACCGGGGAGCTGTTTTTT. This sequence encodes CASSYPLAYTGELFF.

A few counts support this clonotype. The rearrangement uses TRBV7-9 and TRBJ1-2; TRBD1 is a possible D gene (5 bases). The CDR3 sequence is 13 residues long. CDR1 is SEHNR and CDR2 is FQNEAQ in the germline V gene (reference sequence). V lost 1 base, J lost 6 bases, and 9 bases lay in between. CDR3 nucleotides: TGTGCCAGCAGCTTAGTGGGGCGTCATGGCTACACCTTC. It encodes CASSLVGRHGYTF.

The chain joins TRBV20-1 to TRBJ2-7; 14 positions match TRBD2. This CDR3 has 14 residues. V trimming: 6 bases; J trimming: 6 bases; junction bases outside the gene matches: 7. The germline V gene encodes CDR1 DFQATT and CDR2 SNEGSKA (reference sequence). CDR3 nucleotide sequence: TGCAGTGCCCCCGGACTAGCGGGGGGATTCGAGCAGTACTTC. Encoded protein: CSAPGLAGGFEQYF.

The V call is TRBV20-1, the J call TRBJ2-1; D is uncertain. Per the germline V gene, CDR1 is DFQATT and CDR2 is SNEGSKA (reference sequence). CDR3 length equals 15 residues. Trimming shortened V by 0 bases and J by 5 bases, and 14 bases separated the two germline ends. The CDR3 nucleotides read TGCAGTGCTAGAGATGGCCAGCGCACCCACAATGAGCAGTTCTTC. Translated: CSARDGQRTHNEQFF.